Each of the 2 T cell receptor beta chains below was sequenced from the same sample in a study of CD8 T cells in Susac syndrome. RNA was extracted with the RNeasy kit, and a quantity of about 0.45 to 1 ug was reverse transcribed using random hexamers. TCRdb fed the immunoSEQ multiplex PCR reads into MiXCR, producing one record per CDR3 protein. This sample has some 400,000 distinct CDR3 sequences, with around 83% found just once. Sequenced input: CD8+ T cells from PBMCs. The receptor source for this set is a human donor with multiple sclerosis.

This clonotype has just one count. The chain is built from TRBV29-1 and TRBJ2-2; D is unclear. The germline V and J ends were trimmed by 6 bases and 2 bases, with 19 bases remaining between them. The CDR3 covers 16 residues. The germline CDR1 and CDR2 sequences are SQVTM and ANQGSEA. The CDR3 coding sequence is TGCAGCGTCTTAGACGCTAGGACGAGCAACACCGGGGAGCTGTTTTTT. Its protein is CSVLDARTSNTGELFF.

This clonotype was detected only a few times. The chain carries TRBV7-2 and TRBJ2-4; tentative D call: TRBD2 (5 bases). The V end lost 1 base, the J end lost 4 bases, and 14 bases lay between the germline ends. The CDR3 is 16 amino acids. Germline V gene data show CDR1 as SGHTA and CDR2 as FQGNSA. As DNA, the CDR3 is TGTGCCAGCAGCTTAGGTGGAGGTTATTTGAAAAACATTCAGTACTTC. This sequence encodes CASSLGGGYLKNIQYF.